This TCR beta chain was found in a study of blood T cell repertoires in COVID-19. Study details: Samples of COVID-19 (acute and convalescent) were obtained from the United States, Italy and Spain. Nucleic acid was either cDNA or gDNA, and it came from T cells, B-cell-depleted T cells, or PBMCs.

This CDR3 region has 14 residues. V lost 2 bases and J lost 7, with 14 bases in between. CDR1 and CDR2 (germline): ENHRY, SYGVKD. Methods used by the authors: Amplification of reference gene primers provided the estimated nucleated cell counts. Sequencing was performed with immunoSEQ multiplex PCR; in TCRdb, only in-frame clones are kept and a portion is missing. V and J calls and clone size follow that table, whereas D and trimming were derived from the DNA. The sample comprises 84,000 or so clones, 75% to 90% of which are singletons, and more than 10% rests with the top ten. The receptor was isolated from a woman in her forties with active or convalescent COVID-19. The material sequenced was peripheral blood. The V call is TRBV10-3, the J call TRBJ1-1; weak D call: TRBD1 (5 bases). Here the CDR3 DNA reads TGTGCCATCAGTGAGGGGACTCGTGTCGGTGAAGCTTTCTTT. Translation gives CAISEGTRVGEAFF.